These 27 T cell receptor beta chains were all obtained from the same sample, sequenced in a study of metastatic and nonmetastatic thyroid tumors. Thyroid surgery was performed in patients who had received no treatment beforehand. TCRdb re-clonotyped the PCR reads through MiXCR. Of some 34,000 clones listed, under 25% are singletons. The material sequenced was blood. These receptors were taken from a female donor with papillary thyroid cancer or a benign thyroid nodule (not recorded which). Some clones in this sample may be carry-over from other donors' samples.

To note about this clone: This may come from a read error, since a much larger clone is one base off. The chain links TRBV29-1 to TRBJ2-2; the match to TRBD2 covers 11 bases. This CDR3 contains 14 residues. From germline, CDR1 is SQVTM and CDR2 ANQGSEA. V was pared by 5 bases and J by 5 bases, with 4 bases of the junction left unmatched. DNA of the CDR3: TGCAGCGTTACTAGCGGGGGCGGGACCGGGGAGCTGTTTTTT. Translated, it gives CSVTSGGGTGELFF.

J is TRBJ2-5 and V is TRBV6-1, with D possibly TRBD2 on 7 matching bases. The CDR3 has 14 amino acids. Germline lookup yields CDR1 MNHNS and CDR2 SASEGT. The ends were cut back, 8 bases at V and 8 bases at J, with 21 bases in the middle. The CDR3 protein is CASSSTGRADTQYF. The CDR3 nucleotides are TGTGCCAGCTCATCTACAGGGAGGGCAGATACCCAGTACTTC.

This clone was observed a few times. The V and J genes are TRBV25-1 and TRBJ1-1; 10 bases line up with TRBD1. Germline CDR1 reads MGHDK; CDR2 reads SYGVNS. The V gene end was trimmed by 7 bases and the J gene end by 5 bases; junction bases not matched to a gene: 4. CDR3 size: 13 residues. This chain's CDR3 is CASTTGGGTEAFF. The CDR3 DNA reads as TGTGCCAGCACGACAGGGGGCGGTACTGAAGCTTTCTTT.

A remark on this clone: Its ends do not fully match the called genes, so a read error is possible. CDR3 bases: TGTGCCAGCAGCCCTACTGGACAAGAGTTGGCTTTCTTC. Translated, it gives CASSPTGQELAFF. This chain joins TRBV9 and TRBJ1-1, with TRBD1 as a possible D gene (5 bases). CDR3 size: 13 residues. The germline V gene has CDR1 SGDLS and CDR2 YYNGEE.

This CDR3 is CSARGGTSGSEQYF. The CDR3 DNA reads TGCAGTGCTAGAGGCGGGACTAGCGGGAGTGAGCAGTACTTC. This chain uses TRBV20-1 with TRBJ2-7; TRBD2 matches at 14 bases. CDR3 length: 14 residues. The germline CDR1 and CDR2 sequences are DFQATT and SNEGSKA (reference sequence). V lost 1 base and J lost 7; bases outside the gene matches: 3.

This clone came up a few times. Being one base from a much bigger clone, this may be a read error. The genes are TRBV11-1 and TRBJ2-3, with 7 bases fitting TRBD1. Germline V gene data show CDR1 as SGHAT and CDR2 as FQDESV (reference sequence). This CDR3 has 16 amino acids. CDR3 nucleotides: TGTGCCAGCATCTTAGAGGGGACAGCCCCCGCAGATACGCAGTATTTT. Protein: CASILEGTAPADTQYF.

This clone occurred many times. The sample carries other DNA sequences with the same CDR3. This chain uses TRBV19 with TRBJ1-1, with unresolved D. Between the trimmed V and J ends, which lost 1 base and 11 bases, there was a span of 17 bases. CDR3 length: 14 amino acids. Germline lookup yields CDR1 LNHDA and CDR2 SQIVND (reference sequence). The CDR3 loop reads CASSIVGRPLPAFF. The DNA for the CDR3 is TGTGCCAGTAGTATAGTCGGGCGGCCGCTGCCCGCTTTCTTT.

This clone came up a few times. This sequence joins TRBV6-1 and TRBJ2-2, with no clear D. CDR3 length: 14 residues. The V end was cut by 7 bases, the J end by 1 base, with 10 bases between. Germline V gene data show CDR1 as MNHNS and CDR2 as SASEGT. CDR3: CASNRQRNTGELFF. CDR3 nucleotide sequence: TGTGCCAGCAACCGTCAGAGGAACACCGGGGAGCTGTTTTTT.

This clone was seen ten or more times. The V and J genes are TRBV14 and TRBJ1-2; no definite D call. CDR1 and CDR2 from the germline V gene are SGHDN and FVKESK. The CDR3 length is 14 residues. V was clipped by 3 bases and J by 8 bases, with 16 bases between them. The CDR3: CASSQEATVGGYTF. CDR3 coding DNA: TGTGCCAGCAGCCAGGAGGCCACCGTTGGAGGCTACACCTTC.

This clone was recorded a few times. This chain uses TRBV12-3 or TRBV12-4 with TRBJ2-2; D possibly uses TRBD1 or TRBD2 (5 bases each). V lost 7 bases to trimming and J lost 5 bases, with 11 bases between them. The CDR3 runs 13 residues. The CDR3 loop is CASNGTVTGELFF. The CDR3 DNA reads TGTGCCAGCAACGGGACGGTTACCGGGGAGCTGTTTTTT.

This clone showed up just a few times. A single base separates this from a much larger clone, so it may be a read error. The V call is TRBV5-1, the J call TRBJ1-1, with TRBD1 identical over 7 bases. The CDR3 runs to 15 residues. Germline values: CDR1 SGHRS, CDR2 YFSETQ. CDR3: CVSSFPGQPNTEAFF. CDR3 coding DNA: TGCGTCAGCAGCTTTCCGGGACAGCCAAACACTGAAGCTTTCTTT.

This clone was counted ten times or more. This chain connects TRBV20-1 to TRBJ2-7; TRBD2 agrees at 8 bases. Per germline, CDR1 DFQATT and CDR2 SNEGSKA (reference sequence). V shed 0 bases and J 5 bases; nucleotides not matched to a gene: 6. The CDR3 is 14 amino acids. CDR3 DNA sequence: TGCAGTGCTAGAGAGACGGGAGGGAGGGACGAGCAGTACTTC. This codes for CSARETGGRDEQYF.

This clone was picked up many times. This chain links TRBV3-1 with TRBJ2-3; 14 positions agree with TRBD2. The length of the CDR3 is 17 residues. Germline V lookup: CDR1 LGHDT, CDR2 YNNKEL (reference sequence). V dropped 6 bases and J dropped 3; count of bases not matched to a gene: 8. As DNA, the CDR3 is TGTGCCAGCAGACCCAGGGGACTAGCGGGAGCAACAGATACGCAGTATTTT. It is translated as CASRPRGLAGATDTQYF.

This clone occurred a few times. A much larger clone lies one base from this, so it may be a read error. The same CDR3 also results from other DNA sequences found in this sample. The genes are TRBV12-5 and TRBJ2-4; a possible D gene is TRBD1 (5 bases). The CDR3 extends over 15 amino acids. CDR1 is LGHNT and CDR2 is FRNRAP in the germline V gene. CDR3 nucleotide sequence: TGTGCTAGCGGTTCGTCGACAGTAGCCAAAAACATTCAGTACTTC. This sequence encodes CASGSSTVAKNIQYF.

V gene TRBV20-1 combines with J gene TRBJ2-7; a possible D gene is TRBD1 (5 bases). The CDR3 covers 14 residues. Germline V lookup: CDR1 DFQATT, CDR2 SNEGSKA (reference sequence). The germline V and J ends were trimmed by 3 bases and 4 bases, with 16 bases remaining between them. CDR3 amino acids: CSARGPTDVYEQYF. In nucleotides, the CDR3 is TGCAGTGCTAGGGGGCCGACAGACGTATACGAGCAGTACTTC.

Notes on this clone: At one end, the junction sequence differs from germline, possibly due to a read error. This chain uses TRBV30 with TRBJ2-1, with TRBD2 matching over 9 bases. The CDR3 runs 15 residues. Germline V CDR1 and CDR2: GTSNPN, SVGIG (reference sequence). This chain's CDR3 is CAWSLRAGGLNEKFF. The CDR3 bases are TGTGCCTGGAGTCTACGGGCGGGAGGGCTCAATGAGAAGTTCTTC.

This clone was counted many times. This chain connects TRBV12-3 or TRBV12-4 to TRBJ2-7; maybe TRBD1 (5 bases). This CDR3 spans 14 amino acids. Trimming shortened V by 2 bases and J by 6 bases, and 14 bases separated the two germline ends. CDR3 protein: CASSLSGKGSEQYF. The CDR3 DNA sequence: TGTGCCAGCAGTTTATCAGGGAAGGGCAGCGAGCAGTACTTC.

Points on this clone: An end of the junction differs from the germline gene, which may be a read error. The sample contains more than one DNA sequence encoding this CDR3. The chain carries TRBV12-3 or TRBV12-4 and TRBJ2-5, with 10 bases that match TRBD2. CDR3 size: 13 residues. The CDR3 spells CASRPAGGETQYF. The CDR3 DNA is TGTGCCAGCAGACCAGCGGGGGGGGAGACACAGTACTTC.

This clone came up a few times. The chain couples TRBV19 to TRBJ2-7, with D tentatively TRBD1 (6 bases). The CDR3 contains 13 residues. Per germline, CDR1 LNHDA and CDR2 SQIVND (reference sequence). V lost 3 bases, J lost 4 bases, and 10 bases lay in between. CDR3 DNA sequence: TGTGCCAGTAGTATCAGGGGACAATACGAGCAGTACTTC. Its protein is CASSIRGQYEQYF.

J is TRBJ2-7 and V is TRBV5-1; TRBD2 aligns across 13 bases. J gave up 4 bases and V 4 bases, and 5 bases lay outside the gene matches. Germline V gene lookup returns CDR1 SGHRS and CDR2 YFSETQ. The CDR3 has 15 residues. The chain's CDR3 is CASSAPGLAGYEQYF. The DNA of the CDR3 is TGCGCCAGCAGCGCACCGGGACTAGCGGGATACGAGCAGTACTTC.

A note on this clone: A junction end diverges from the germline sequence, so it may reflect a read error. The gene calls are TRBV27 and TRBJ2-1; perhaps D is TRBD1 or TRBD2 (6 bases each). Germline-derived CDR1 and CDR2 are MNHEY and SMNVEV (reference sequence). CDR3 length: 14 residues. Here the CDR3 DNA reads TGTGCCAGCAAGAACGGGGGCAACTACAATGAGCATTTCTTC. This gives the protein CASKNGGNYNEHFF.

In its sample, this clone was seen a few times. The V gene is TRBV27, the J gene TRBJ1-5; unclear D gene. This CDR3 contains 12 residues. Germline CDR1 reads MNHEY; CDR2 reads SMNVEV (reference sequence). V was shortened by 4 bases and J by 4 bases, with 5 bases between the two germline ends. CDR3 DNA sequence: TGTGCCAGCAGTTCCTGGAATCAGCCCCAGCATTTT. This codes for CASSSWNQPQHF.

J is TRBJ1-1 and V is TRBV19; possibly TRBD1 for D (5 bases). The CDR3 has 14 amino acids. Germline V gene lookup returns CDR1 LNHDA and CDR2 SQIVND (reference sequence). V lost 6 bases and J lost 4, with 15 bases in between. CDR3 bases: TGTGCCAGTAGGTGGGGGGGTTCGAGCACTGAAGCTTTCTTT. Amino acid sequence: CASRWGGSSTEAFF. Combining the CDR3 with reference TRBV19 and TRBJ1-1 gives the whole variable domain DGGITQSPKYLFRKEGQNVTLSCEQNLNHDAMYWYRQDPGQGLRLIYYSQIVNDFQKGDIAEGYSVSREKKESFPLTVTSAQKNPTAFYLCASRWGGSSTEAFFGQGTRLTVV.

This clone was observed many times. Given a much more abundant clone one base away, this may be a read error. The chain couples TRBV6-1 to TRBJ1-1; 9 bases match TRBD1. CDR1 is MNHNS and CDR2 is SASEGT in the germline V gene. The CDR3 is 15 residues long. CDR3 amino acids: CASSSLTGGNTGAFF. The CDR3 DNA is TGTGCCAGCAGTTCGCTGACAGGGGGGAACACTGGAGCTTTCTTT.

This clone was seen repeatedly, ten times or more. The J gene is TRBJ1-2, the V gene TRBV5-1; weak D call: TRBD1 (5 bases). The CDR3 spans 13 residues. Germline V gene sequence: CDR1 SGHRS, CDR2 YFSETQ. V was clipped by 0 bases and J by 5 bases, with 8 bases between them. CDR3 sequence reads: CASSLERTYGYTF. CDR3 coding DNA: TGCGCCAGCAGCTTGGAACGGACATATGGCTACACCTTC.

This clone was seen a few times. An end of the junction does not agree with germline; a read error may underlie this. The chain employs TRBV27 and TRBJ2-7, with D tentatively TRBD1 or TRBD2 (5 bases each). The CDR3 loop spans 14 amino acids. The germline V gene encodes CDR1 MNHEY and CDR2 SMNVEV (reference sequence). The DNA for the CDR3 is TGTGCCAGCAGGAAGGGGACGGGCTCCTACGAGAAGTACTTC. It translates to CASRKGTGSYEKYF.

This clone was picked up many times. CDR3 region: CASTRWGGNEQFF. CDR3 nucleotides: TGTGCCAGCACGCGATGGGGGGGCAATGAGCAGTTCTTC. The rearrangement links TRBV5-4 to TRBJ2-1; 7 nucleotides align to TRBD2. J gave up 6 bases and V 6 bases, and 6 bases lay outside the gene matches. This CDR3 is 13 amino acids long. Germline V gene lookup returns CDR1 SGHNT and CDR2 YYREEE (reference sequence).